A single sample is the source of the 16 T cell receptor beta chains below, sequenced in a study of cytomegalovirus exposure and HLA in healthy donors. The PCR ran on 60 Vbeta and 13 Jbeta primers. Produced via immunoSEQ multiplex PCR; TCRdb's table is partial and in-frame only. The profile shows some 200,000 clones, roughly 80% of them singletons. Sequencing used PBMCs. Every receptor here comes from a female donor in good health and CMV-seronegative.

As DNA, the CDR3 is TGTGCCAGCAGCAATGAGGGCAGGGGGAATGAAAAACTGTTTTTT. It yields the protein CASSNEGRGNEKLFF. This chain links TRBV21-1 with TRBJ1-4; no check of the table's D call, TRBD1, against the DNA was made. TRBV21-1 is an annotated pseudogene. The CDR3 is made up of 15 amino acids.

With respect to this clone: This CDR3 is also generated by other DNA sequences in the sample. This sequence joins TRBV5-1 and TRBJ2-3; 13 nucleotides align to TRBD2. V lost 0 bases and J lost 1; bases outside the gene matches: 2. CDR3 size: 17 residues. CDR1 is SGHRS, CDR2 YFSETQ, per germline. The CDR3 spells CASSLAGLAGGTDTQYF. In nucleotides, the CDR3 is TGCGCCAGCAGCTTGGCAGGACTAGCGGGGGGCACAGATACGCAGTATTTT.

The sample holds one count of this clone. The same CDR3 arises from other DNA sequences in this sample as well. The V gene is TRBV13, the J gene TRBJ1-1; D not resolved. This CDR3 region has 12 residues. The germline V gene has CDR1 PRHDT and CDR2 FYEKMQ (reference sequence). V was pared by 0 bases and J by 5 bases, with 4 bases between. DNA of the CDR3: TGTGCCAGCAGCTTAGGGAGAACTGAAGCTTTCTTT. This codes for CASSLGRTEAFF.

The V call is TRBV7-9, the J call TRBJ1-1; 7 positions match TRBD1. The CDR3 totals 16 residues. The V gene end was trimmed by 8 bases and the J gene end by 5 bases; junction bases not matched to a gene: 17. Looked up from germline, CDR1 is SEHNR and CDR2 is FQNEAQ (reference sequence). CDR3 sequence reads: CASGETSGGYRTEAFF. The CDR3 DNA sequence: TGTGCCAGCGGGGAAACTTCAGGGGGATATCGGACTGAAGCTTTCTTT.

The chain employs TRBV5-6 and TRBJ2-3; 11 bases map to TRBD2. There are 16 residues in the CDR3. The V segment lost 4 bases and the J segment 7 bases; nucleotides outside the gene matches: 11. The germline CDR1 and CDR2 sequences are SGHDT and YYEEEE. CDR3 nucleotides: TGTGCCAGCAGCCCGAGACTAGCGGGGAGGGGGAATACGCAGTATTTT. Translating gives CASSPRLAGRGNTQYF.

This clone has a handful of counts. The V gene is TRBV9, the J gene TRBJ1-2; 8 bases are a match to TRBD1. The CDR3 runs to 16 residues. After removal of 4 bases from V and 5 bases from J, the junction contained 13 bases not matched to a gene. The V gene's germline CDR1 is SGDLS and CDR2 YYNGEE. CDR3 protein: CASSLSPGGAPYGYTF. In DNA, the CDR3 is TGTGCCAGCAGCTTAAGTCCAGGGGGCGCTCCGTATGGCTACACCTTC.

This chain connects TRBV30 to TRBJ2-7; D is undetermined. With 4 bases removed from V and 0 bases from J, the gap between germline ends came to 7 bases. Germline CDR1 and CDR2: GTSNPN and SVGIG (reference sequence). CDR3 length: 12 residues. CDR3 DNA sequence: TGTGCCTGGAATCTAGACTCCTACGAGCAGTACTTC. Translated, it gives CAWNLDSYEQYF.

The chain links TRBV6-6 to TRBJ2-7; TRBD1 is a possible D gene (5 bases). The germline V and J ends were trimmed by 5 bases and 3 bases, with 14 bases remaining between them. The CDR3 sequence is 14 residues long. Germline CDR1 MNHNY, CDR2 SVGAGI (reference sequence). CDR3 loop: CASSNPGQGYEQYF. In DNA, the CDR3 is TGTGCCAGCAGTAACCCCGGGCAGGGCTACGAGCAGTACTTC.

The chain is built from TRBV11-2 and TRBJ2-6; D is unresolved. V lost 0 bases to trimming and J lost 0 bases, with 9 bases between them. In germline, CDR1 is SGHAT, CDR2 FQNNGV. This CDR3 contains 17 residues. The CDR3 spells CASSLDVEVSGANVLTF. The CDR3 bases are TGTGCCAGCAGCTTAGATGTCGAGGTCTCTGGGGCCAACGTCCTGACTTTC.

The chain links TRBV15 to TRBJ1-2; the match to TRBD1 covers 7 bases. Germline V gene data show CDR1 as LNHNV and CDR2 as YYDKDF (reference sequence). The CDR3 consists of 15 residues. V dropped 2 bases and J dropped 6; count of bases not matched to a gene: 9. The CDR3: CATSRSKGAVDGYTF. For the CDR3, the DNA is TGTGCCACCAGCAGATCCAAGGGGGCGGTCGATGGCTACACCTTC. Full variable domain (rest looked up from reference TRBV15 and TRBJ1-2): DAMVIQNPRYQVTQFGKPVTLSCSQTLNHNVMYWYQQKSSQAPKLLFHYYDKDFNNEADTPDNFQSRRPNTSFCFLDIRSPGLGDTAMYLCATSRSKGAVDGYTFGSGTRLTVV.

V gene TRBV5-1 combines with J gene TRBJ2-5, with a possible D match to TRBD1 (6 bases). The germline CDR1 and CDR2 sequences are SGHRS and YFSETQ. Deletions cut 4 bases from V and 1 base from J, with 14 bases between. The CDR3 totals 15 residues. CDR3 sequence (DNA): TGCGCCAGCAGCCTCACAGGGTTTCGCCAAGAGACCCAGTACTTC. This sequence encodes CASSLTGFRQETQYF.

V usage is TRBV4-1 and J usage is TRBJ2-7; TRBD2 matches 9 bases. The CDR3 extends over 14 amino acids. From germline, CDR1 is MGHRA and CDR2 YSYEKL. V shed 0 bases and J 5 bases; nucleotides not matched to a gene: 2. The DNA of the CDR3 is TGCGCCAGCAGCCAAGAAAGCGGGAGGAACGAGCAGTACTTC. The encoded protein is CASSQESGRNEQYF.

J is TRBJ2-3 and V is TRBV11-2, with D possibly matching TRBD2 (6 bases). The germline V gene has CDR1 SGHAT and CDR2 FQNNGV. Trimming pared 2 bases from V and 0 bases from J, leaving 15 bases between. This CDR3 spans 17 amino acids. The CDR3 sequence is CASSLRVLTSSTDTQYF. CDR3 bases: TGTGCCAGCAGCTTAAGAGTATTAACTAGCAGCACAGATACGCAGTATTTT. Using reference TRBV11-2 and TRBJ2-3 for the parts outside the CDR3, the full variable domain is EAGVAQSPRYKIIEKRQSVAFWCNPISGHATLYWYQQILGQGPKLLIQFQNNGVVDDSQLPKDRFSAERLKGVDSTLKIQPAKLEDSAVYLCASSLRVLTSSTDTQYFGPGTRLTVL.

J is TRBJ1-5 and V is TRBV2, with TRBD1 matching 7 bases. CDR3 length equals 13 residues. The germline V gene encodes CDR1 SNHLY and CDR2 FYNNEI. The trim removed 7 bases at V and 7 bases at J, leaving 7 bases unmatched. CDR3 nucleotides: TGTGCCAGCAAAAAGGGGGCGGGACAGCCCCAGCATTTT. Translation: CASKKGAGQPQHF. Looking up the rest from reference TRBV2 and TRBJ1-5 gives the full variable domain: EPEVTQTPSHQVTQMGQEVILRCVPISNHLYFYWYRQILGQKVEFLVSFYNNEISEKSEIFDDQFSVERPDGSNFTLKIRSTKLEDSAMYFCASKKGAGQPQHFGDGTRLSIL.

The CDR3 DNA reads TGTGCCTGGAGTTCCCCGGGGGGACCCCAGCATTTT. Amino acids: CAWSSPGGPQHF. V usage is TRBV30 and J usage is TRBJ1-5; D perhaps matches TRBD1 (5 bases). V dropped 2 bases and J dropped 10 bases, with 12 bases sitting between them. The CDR3 covers 12 residues. From germline, CDR1 is GTSNPN and CDR2 SVGIG (reference sequence).

CDR3 residues: CASYSSGNTIYF. DNA for the CDR3: TGTGCCAGCTACAGCTCTGGAAACACCATATATTTT. The rearrangement joins TRBV6-5 to TRBJ1-3; D remains ambiguous. This CDR3 spans 12 amino acids. V shed 8 bases and J shed 0 bases, with 5 bases lying between them. From germline, CDR1 is MNHEY and CDR2 SVGAGI.